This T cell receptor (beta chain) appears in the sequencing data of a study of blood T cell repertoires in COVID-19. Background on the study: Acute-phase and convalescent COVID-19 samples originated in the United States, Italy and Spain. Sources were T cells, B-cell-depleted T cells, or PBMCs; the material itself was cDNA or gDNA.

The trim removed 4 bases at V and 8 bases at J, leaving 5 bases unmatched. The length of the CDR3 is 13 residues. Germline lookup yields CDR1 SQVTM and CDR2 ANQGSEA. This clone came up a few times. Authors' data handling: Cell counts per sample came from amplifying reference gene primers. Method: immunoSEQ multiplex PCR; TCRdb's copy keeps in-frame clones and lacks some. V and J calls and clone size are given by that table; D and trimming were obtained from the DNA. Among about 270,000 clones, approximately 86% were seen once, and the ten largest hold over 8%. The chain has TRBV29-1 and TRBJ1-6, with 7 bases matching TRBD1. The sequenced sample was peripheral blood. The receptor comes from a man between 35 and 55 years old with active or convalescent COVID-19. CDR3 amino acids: CSVVTGFHSPLHF. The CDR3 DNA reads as TGCAGCGTTGTGACAGGGTTCCATTCACCCCTCCACTTT.